The 7 T cell receptor beta chains in this list originate from one sample, sequenced in a study of OX40 agonist ivuxolimab in advanced cancers. Data came from immunoSEQ multiplex PCR; TCRdb stores just in-frame clones and leaves some out. Among 35,000 to 40,000 clones listed, approximately 92% were seen once. The starting material was CD4+ or CD8+ T cells sorted from blood, obtained in a trial of the OX40 agonist ivuxolimab. Every receptor here comes from an adult with an advanced solid tumor such as melanoma, head and neck, liver or kidney cancer.

The chain has TRBV27 and TRBJ1-1, with 8 bases matching TRBD1. CDR3 length equals 16 residues. Germline lookup yields CDR1 MNHEY and CDR2 SMNVEV (reference sequence). Trimming took 5 bases from V and 5 from J; bases not matched to a gene: 13. In DNA form, the CDR3 reads TGTGCCAGCAGTCCGGGTCGGACAGGGCTTTATACTGAAGCTTTCTTT. It specifies CASSPGRTGLYTEAFF.

J is TRBJ2-5 and V is TRBV4-1; 15 nucleotides agree with TRBD2. The CDR3 has 18 residues. Germline values: CDR1 MGHRA, CDR2 YSYEKL. Trimming cost V 1 base and J 5 bases; bases outside gene matches: 8. Here the CDR3 reads CASSQAGLAGGSWETQYF. As DNA, the CDR3 is TGCGCCAGCAGCCAAGCTGGACTAGCGGGAGGGTCCTGGGAGACCCAGTACTTC.

The CDR3 region is CASSPQTGLYTEAFF. CDR3 in DNA: TGTGCCAGCAGCCCTCAAACGGGGTTGTACACTGAAGCTTTCTTT. The rearrangement links TRBV7-9 to TRBJ1-1, with no clear D. Deletions cut 5 bases from V and 3 bases from J, with 16 bases between. The CDR3 totals 15 residues. Germline CDR1 SEHNR, CDR2 FQNEAQ (reference sequence).

This clone was counted between two and nine times. The chain uses TRBV9 and TRBJ1-1; the D is unclear. The ends were cut back, 2 bases at V and 4 bases at J, with 9 bases in the middle. Germline V lookup: CDR1 SGDLS, CDR2 YYNGEE. This CDR3 region has 13 residues. The CDR3 reads CASSVGTSTEAFF. The CDR3 DNA reads as TGTGCCAGCAGCGTGGGCACAAGCACTGAAGCTTTCTTT.

This chain joins TRBV27 and TRBJ2-2; no firm D call. CDR1 and CDR2 (germline): MNHEY, SMNVEV (reference sequence). V was pared by 10 bases and J by 8 bases, with 17 bases between. There are 13 residues in the CDR3. The CDR3 DNA reads as TGTGCCACGGGTTGGTCTGGTATAGGGGAGCTGTTTTTT. Protein product: CATGWSGIGELFF.

The J gene is TRBJ1-5, the V gene TRBV18; D unclear. The CDR3 runs to 14 residues. Germline CDR1 is KGHSH and CDR2 is LQKENI. The germline V and J ends were trimmed by 2 bases and 4 bases, with 9 bases remaining between them. CDR3 protein: CASSPSDRNQPQHF. The CDR3 DNA reads as TGTGCCAGCTCACCATCGGACCGAAATCAGCCCCAGCATTTT.

V and J are TRBV27 and TRBJ2-2; D not certain. Trimming removed 3 bases at V and 6 bases at J, with 5 bases between. Germline-derived CDR1 and CDR2 are MNHEY and SMNVEV (reference sequence). This CDR3 is built from 12 residues. CDR3: CASSFFPGELFF. The DNA of the CDR3 is TGTGCCAGCAGTTTTTTTCCCGGGGAGCTGTTTTTT.